The rows below give T cell receptor beta chains drawn from one sample of a study of T cell responses to AZD1222 COVID-19 vaccine. Assay: immunoSEQ multiplex PCR; the TCRdb copy retains only in-frame clones and omits some. The data hold about 190,000 clones, with 85% to 95% observed a single time. Sample: peripheral blood, taken on day 0 of AZD1222 vaccination. All receptors derive from an adult in good health. CDR3s include the opening cysteine and the closing phenylalanine or tryptophan. A D gene is named only where the DNA matches it firmly. A row's size may be missing; if present it is once, few, many or a size class.

abundance	d_gene	j_gene	v_gene	CDR3nt	CDR3aa
.	TRBD1	TRBJ2-3	TRBV9	TGTGCCAGCAGCCTCACAGGGGAACCAAGAACGCAGTATTTT	CASSLTGEPRTQYF
.	TRBD1	TRBJ1-2	TRBV7-9	TGTGCCAGCAGCTTGCCGAGACAGGGCTATGGCTACACCTTC	CASSLPRQGYGYTF
few	TRBD1	TRBJ2-7	TRBV27	TGTGCCAGCAGTCCACTGGGACAGGGGGCCACCTACGAGCAGTACTTC	CASSPLGQGATYEQYF
.	.	TRBJ1-6	TRBV5-4	TGTGCCAGCAGCTTGGGGGAGGTAGTTTCACCCCTCCACTTT	CASSLGEVVSPLHF
.	TRBD1	TRBJ1-2	TRBV19	TGTGCCAGTAGTATACTCCGGGACAGGGAGAACTATGGCTACACCTTC	CASSILRDRENYGYTF
.	.	TRBJ1-5	TRBV5-6	TGTGCCAGCAGCTTGAGGCAGGGCGACAATCAGCCCCAGCATTTT	CASSLRQGDNQPQHF
.	.	TRBJ2-2	TRBV30	TGTGCCTGGAGTTACCGGCTCCACACCGGGGAGCTGTTTTTT	CAWSYRLHTGELFF
.	.	TRBJ2-7	TRBV10-1	TGCGCCAGCAGTGACCTTCAGGGGTCTTACGAGCAGTACTTC	CASSDLQGSYEQYF
.	.	TRBJ1-2	TRBV20-1	TGCAGTGCTAGTGCCGGCAGGTCAAGCTCTGGCTACACCTTC	CSASAGRSSSGYTF
.	.	TRBJ2-7	TRBV28	TGTGCCACCGGCTCAGGGTTCTACGAGCAGTACTTC	CATGSGFYEQYF
.	.	TRBJ2-1	TRBV14	TGTGCCAGCAGCCAAGATCGGCTAGGGCGGGTCGGTAAGCAGTTCTTC	CASSQDRLGRVGKQFF
.	TRBD1	TRBJ1-6	TRBV7-3	TGTGCCAGCAGCTTAAACAGGGGTGGTTCACCCCTCCACTTT	CASSLNRGGSPLHF
once	.	TRBJ1-1	TRBV5-1	TGCGCCAGCAGCTTGGCCGACAGTCGGACTGAAGCTTTCTTT	CASSLADSRTEAFF
once	.	TRBJ1-1	TRBV5-4	TGTGCCAGCAGCCCCCAAACAGATCCCTACACTGAAGCTTTCTTT	CASSPQTDPYTEAFF
.	.	TRBJ1-1	TRBV28	TGTGCCAGCAGGGACACGAACACTGAAGCTTTCTTT	CASRDTNTEAFF
.	.	TRBJ1-1	TRBV27	TGTGCCAGCAGTGGGGCGGGGGGGTGGCAGAACACTGAAGCTTTCTTT	CASSGAGGWQNTEAFF
.	.	TRBJ2-1	TRBV10-3	TGTGCCATCAAAGACAGCTCCTACAATGAGCAGTTCTTC	CAIKDSSYNEQFF
.	TRBD2	TRBJ2-7	TRBV25-1	TGTGCCAGCAGTGAAGTTCAGGGACTAGCGAGCTACGAGCAGTACTTC	CASSEVQGLASYEQYF
.	TRBD2	TRBJ2-2	TRBV23-1	TGCGCCAGCAGTCAATCAAAAAACCCCCTAGCGGGAGGGGCGGAGCTGTTTTTT	CASSQSKNPLAGGAELFF
once	TRBD2	TRBJ2-7	TRBV28	TGTGCCAGCAGTCCAAAAGGGCGGGGGGTGTCCTCCTACGAGCAGTACTTC	CASSPKGRGVSSYEQYF
few	TRBD2	TRBJ2-7	TRBV6-2/TRBV6-3	TGTGCCAGCAGTTCGACTAGCGGGAGGGCCTACGAGCAGTACTTC	CASSSTSGRAYEQYF
.	TRBD1	TRBJ2-2	TRBV7-9	TGTGCCAGCAGCGGAGACAGGGGTCGCGGGTACGGCGGGGAGCTGTTTTTT	CASSGDRGRGYGGELFF
.	TRBD1	TRBJ1-5	TRBV4-1	TGCGCCAGCAGCCAAGGCGGGACAGGGGGTTTTAGCAATCAGCCCCAGCATTTT	CASSQGGTGGFSNQPQHF
.	.	TRBJ1-2	TRBV5-5	TGTGCCAGCACCTTCGGGGTCGACTATGGCTACACCTTC	CASTFGVDYGYTF
.	TRBD1	TRBJ1-4	TRBV19	TGTGCCAGTAGTAGGACAGGGGGCGTGAGCGAAAAACTGTTTTTT	CASSRTGGVSEKLFF
.	.	TRBJ2-4	TRBV30	TGTGCCTGGAGTCCTTGGGGGCGTTTAGCCAAAAACATTCAGTACTTC	CAWSPWGRLAKNIQYF
once	TRBD1	TRBJ1-1	TRBV6-5	TGTGCCAGCAGTACATCGACAGGGTGGAACACTGAAGCTTTCTTT	CASSTSTGWNTEAFF
.	TRBD2	TRBJ2-1	TRBV30	TGTGCCTGGACCCTCCGTGGTGCGGGAGGGCCTTTACTCGCCTACAATGAGCAGTTCTTC	CAWTLRGAGGPLLAYNEQFF
.	.	TRBJ1-6	TRBV4-3	TGCGCCAGCAGCCGGGAGCAGGGGTCACCCCTCCACTTT	CASSREQGSPLHF
.	.	TRBJ1-1	TRBV5-4	TGTGCCAGCAGCTTTAGGGGAACCATGAACACTGAAGCTTTCTTT	CASSFRGTMNTEAFF
.	TRBD1	TRBJ1-1	TRBV3-1/TRBV3-2	TGTGCCAGCAGCCTAGGACAGGGATTGAACACTGAAGCTTTCTTT	CASSLGQGLNTEAFF
.	TRBD2	TRBJ2-2	TRBV7-9	TGTGCCAGCAGTTACCTTGGACTAGCGGGAGGGGAGCTGTTTTTT	CASSYLGLAGGELFF
.	.	TRBJ1-4	TRBV11-1	TGTGCCAGCAGCTTTCTAAGAGGGACTAATGAAAAACTGTTTTTT	CASSFLRGTNEKLFF
few	.	TRBJ1-2	TRBV7-8	TGTGCCAGCAGCTTATCCTCCCCCAGGGGTTACTATGGCTACACCTTC	CASSLSSPRGYYGYTF
.	.	TRBJ2-5	TRBV6-5	TGTGCCAGCAGTTACACAGGCAGGCCCGAGGCCCAGTACTTC	CASSYTGRPEAQYF
.	.	TRBJ2-1	TRBV5-1	TGCGCCGGGGGCGGCCACGCTCCCCCTACCAATGAGCAGTTCTTC	CAGGGHAPPTNEQFF
.	.	TRBJ1-5	TRBV7-9	TGTGCCAGCAGCTACCAGGACCAGCCCCAGCATTTT	CASSYQDQPQHF
.	TRBD2	TRBJ2-7	TRBV15	TGTGCCACCAGCATAGGACTAGCAGGGCCCTACGAGCAGTACTTC	CATSIGLAGPYEQYF
.	TRBD2	TRBJ2-7	TRBV7-8	TGTGCCAGCAGCTTATTCCCAGGGGACGGGAGGGCCACCTACGAGCAGTACTTC	CASSLFPGDGRATYEQYF
.	.	TRBJ2-1	TRBV9	TGTGCCAGCAGCGTAGGTGCCCCTAACTACAATGAGCAGTTCTTC	CASSVGAPNYNEQFF
.	.	TRBJ2-5	TRBV5-1	TGCGCCAGCAGCTTGGAGGCCATCCAAGAGACCCAGTACTTC	CASSLEAIQETQYF
few	TRBD2	TRBJ2-1	TRBV30	TGTGCCTTTAGCGGGAGGGCCTACAATGAGCAGTTCTTC	CAFSGRAYNEQFF
.	.	TRBJ2-3	TRBV9	TGTGCCAGCAGCGTAGGAAGCCGGAGCACAGATACGCAGTATTTT	CASSVGSRSTDTQYF
.	.	TRBJ1-2	TRBV6-5	TGTGCCAGCAGTACCACCCCCGGGGGGAACTATGGCTACACCTTC	CASSTTPGGNYGYTF
.	.	TRBJ1-2	TRBV11-2	TGTGCCAGCAGCTTAGAGGGTAACTATGGCTACACCTTC	CASSLEGNYGYTF
.	.	TRBJ1-3	TRBV7-9	TGTGCCAGCAGCTTCGCGACCGGGACTGGTGGAAACACCATATATTTT	CASSFATGTGGNTIYF
.	TRBD2	TRBJ2-5	TRBV29-1	TGCAGCGAAACTAGCGGGAGTGAGACCCAGTACTTC	CSETSGSETQYF
.	.	TRBJ1-5	TRBV11-2	TGTGCCAGCAGCCCCCACGGGGGGCAGGGTCAGCCCCAGCATTTT	CASSPHGGQGQPQHF
.	TRBD2	TRBJ2-3	TRBV7-3	TGTGCCAGCAGGAGACTAGCGGGAGGTCTCACAGATACGCAGTATTTT	CASRRLAGGLTDTQYF
.	TRBD2	TRBJ2-3	TRBV18	TGTGCCAGCTCACCCGGACTAGCTAAAGATACGCAGTATTTT	CASSPGLAKDTQYF
.	TRBD1	TRBJ1-3	TRBV30	TGTGCCTGGAGTGTACGGGACAGGGTGGGCAACACCATATATTTT	CAWSVRDRVGNTIYF
.	TRBD2	TRBJ2-1	TRBV6-4	TGTGCCAGCAGTGACTCGGTAGCGGGAGCCTATGAGCAGTTCTTC	CASSDSVAGAYEQFF
.	.	TRBJ1-6	TRBV6-2/TRBV6-3	TGTGCCAGCAGCCGGGGGGACAACGCAATTTCACCCCTCCACTTT	CASSRGDNAISPLHF
.	.	TRBJ1-1	TRBV6-5	TGTGCCAGCAGCCACAGGGAGGTGAACACTGAAGCTTTCTTT	CASSHREVNTEAFF
.	.	TRBJ1-5	TRBV5-6	TGTGCCAGCAGCTTTCTCCGAAGGGGCCAGCCCCAGCATTTT	CASSFLRRGQPQHF